This T cell receptor beta chain was captured by sequencing in a study of immune evolution from preneoplasia to lung adenocarcinoma. The germline V and J ends were trimmed by 9 bases and 3 bases, with 11 bases remaining between them. Germline loops: CDR1 LNHDA, CDR2 SQIVND (reference sequence). The CDR3 loop spans 12 amino acids. Measured with immunoSEQ multiplex PCR; TCRdb has only the in-frame clones, and not every one. The sample yields some 5,000 clones, approximately 86% seen once. Sequenced sample: FFPE invasive lung adenocarcinoma tissue. The genes are TRBV19 and TRBJ1-2; weak D call: TRBD1 (5 bases). The sequence was obtained from a person in their fifties with lung adenocarcinoma. In DNA form, the CDR3 reads TGTGCCAGCGGAGGGGCGGACTATGGCTACACCTTC. Its protein product is CASGGADYGYTF.